The text below deals with one TCR beta chain. Its antigen is unknown. This sample was taken from a study of vaccination effects on CD4 cells after COVID-19. Across the whole study: ViraFEST used viral peptide pools to expand antigen-specific CD4+ T cells before sequencing. Study observations and caveats: Vaccine- and infection-induced clones showed marked clonal contraction late following vaccination.

The V gene's germline CDR1 is SGHTA and CDR2 FQGNSA. The CDR3 sequence is 15 residues long. After removal of 0 bases from V and 8 bases from J, the junction contained 6 bases not matched to a gene. Profiling relied on immunoSEQ multiplex PCR, and the TCRdb table lists in-frame clones only, not all of them. The sample lists 37,000 or so clones, approximately 75% seen once, with about 2.9% in the top ten. The culture ran for 10 days, and then CD4+ T cells were isolated. Nucleocapsid antibody tests were negative, and the vaccine recipients had no prior SARS-CoV-2 infection. The authors exchanged half the medium for IL-2 medium on days 3 and 7.

The chain recombines TRBV7-2 with TRBJ1-4, with 7 bases matching TRBD1. The clonotype originates from a human donor who received a COVID-19 vaccine. The specimen was CD4+ T cells from PBMCs cultured without peptide, collected before COVID-19 vaccination. The CDR3 region has the DNA TGTGCCAGCAGCTTAGCCGCAGGGGGAGAGGAAAAACTGTTTTTT. This sequence encodes CASSLAAGGEEKLFF.